Listed here are 22 T cell receptor beta chains from one sample, sequenced in a study of vaccination and CD4 T cells after COVID-19. TCRdb re-analysed the PCR reads in MiXCR, keeping a single row per CDR3 protein. The table lists about 31,000 distinct CDR3 sequences, 45% to 50% of them singletons. Described time point: late sampling 161 to 241 days after vaccination in a few convalescent patients. The sample was CD4+ T cells from blood, taken about 7 months after SARS-CoV-2 vaccination. The receptors were sampled from a human donor who had recovered from COVID-19.

This clonotype was seen a handful of times. The V and J genes are TRBV27 and TRBJ2-5, with a tentative D call TRBD2 (6 bases). Trimming left V 0 bases short and J 5 bases short, with 10 bases between. The germline V gene has CDR1 MNHEY and CDR2 SMNVEV (reference sequence). CDR3 length: 14 amino acids. The CDR3 reads CASSLSRGSETQYF. The CDR3 DNA is TGTGCCAGCAGTTTATCTCGGGGGTCGGAGACCCAGTACTTC.

The rearrangement joins TRBV10-3 to TRBJ2-1; no definite D call. The CDR3 is 11 amino acids. V lost 10 bases to trimming and J lost 9 bases, with 13 bases between them. Germline assignment: CDR1 ENHRY and CDR2 SYGVKD. This CDR3 reads CATQEELEQFF. The CDR3 DNA follows: TGTGCCACCCAAGAGGAGCTTGAGCAGTTCTTC.

In its sample, this clonotype was seen a few times. This chain links TRBV28 with TRBJ2-1; TRBD2 matches 13 bases. Germline trimming cut 7 bases from V and 7 bases from J; bases unmatched to any gene: 4. This CDR3 is built from 14 residues. CDR1 is MDHEN, CDR2 SYDVKM, per germline. CDR3 sequence (DNA): TGTGCCAGCACCGGGACTAGCGGGACAAATGAGCAGTTCTTC. Translating gives CASTGTSGTNEQFF.

V usage is TRBV20-1 and J usage is TRBJ2-1, with D tentatively TRBD2 (5 bases). In germline, CDR1 is DFQATT, CDR2 SNEGSKA (reference sequence). Trimming cost V 5 bases and J 2 bases, with 13 bases left between them. The CDR3 runs 14 residues. In DNA, the CDR3 is TGCAGTGCTCAGCGGAGCCGGACCTACAATGAGCAGTTCTTC. Residues: CSAQRSRTYNEQFF.

This clonotype was counted between two and nine times. V is TRBV7-2 and J is TRBJ2-7; maybe TRBD1 (6 bases). CDR1 and CDR2 (germline): SGHTA, FQGNSA. Trimming shortened V by 0 bases and J by 0 bases, and 18 bases separated the two germline ends. There are 18 residues in the CDR3. The CDR3 sequence: CASSLAPPQTGYSYEQYF. The CDR3, as DNA: TGTGCCAGCAGCTTAGCCCCCCCACAGACAGGATACTCCTACGAGCAGTACTTC.

This chain connects TRBV7-3 to TRBJ2-3, with 9 bases identical to TRBD2. From germline, CDR1 is SGHTA and CDR2 FQGTGA. The CDR3 length is 16 residues. V shed 0 bases and J 1 base; nucleotides not matched to a gene: 2. This chain's CDR3 is CASSLTAGGRTDTQYF. In nucleotides, the CDR3 is TGTGCCAGCAGCTTAACAGCGGGAGGACGCACAGATACGCAGTATTTT.

The chain recombines TRBV20-1 with TRBJ2-5; 10 nucleotides agree with TRBD1. There are 19 residues in the CDR3. After removal of 0 bases from V and 5 bases from J, the junction contained 18 bases not matched to a gene. The V gene's germline CDR1 is DFQATT and CDR2 SNEGSKA (reference sequence). This CDR3 is CSARDFGLSDRGSFETQYF. As DNA, the CDR3 is TGCAGTGCTAGAGATTTCGGACTTTCGGACAGGGGGAGTTTTGAGACCCAGTACTTC.

This sequence joins TRBV20-1 and TRBJ2-7; D possibly corresponds to TRBD1 (6 bases). The CDR3 is 13 amino acids. Germline assignment: CDR1 DFQATT and CDR2 SNEGSKA (reference sequence). V dropped 4 bases and J dropped 2 bases, with 12 bases sitting between them. For the CDR3, the DNA is TGCAGTGCTACAGGGGTCCGAACCTACGAGCAGTACTTC. Protein product: CSATGVRTYEQYF.

The chain carries TRBV18 and TRBJ2-7, with TRBD1 as a possible D gene (5 bases). This CDR3 has 15 residues. The V end lost 2 bases, the J end lost 2 bases, and 13 bases lay between the germline ends. Germline V CDR1 and CDR2: KGHSH, LQKENI. The CDR3 loop reads CASSPEQGSTYEQYF. CDR3 coding DNA: TGTGCCAGCTCACCAGAGCAGGGAAGCACCTACGAGCAGTACTTC. Complete variable domain (other parts from reference TRBV18 and TRBJ2-7): NAGVMQNPRHLVRRRGQEARLRCSPMKGHSHVYWYRQLPEEGLKFMVYLQKENIIDESGMPKERFSAEFPKEGPSILRIQQVVRGDSAAYFCASSPEQGSTYEQYFGPGTRLTVT.

The chain couples TRBV11-2 to TRBJ2-1; 12 bases line up with TRBD2. Germline assignment: CDR1 SGHAT and CDR2 FQNNGV. The CDR3 contains 18 residues. After removal of 0 bases from V and 7 bases from J, the junction contained 10 bases not matched to a gene. This CDR3 reads CASSLDRLAGGSGNEQFF. The CDR3 DNA reads TGTGCCAGCAGCTTAGATCGCCTAGCGGGAGGGAGTGGGAATGAGCAGTTCTTC.

The rearrangement links TRBV6-2 or TRBV6-3 to TRBJ2-5; the match to TRBD2 covers 7 bases. The J segment lost 3 bases and the V segment lost 3 bases, leaving 1 base of the junction unmatched. Germline V gene lookup returns CDR1 MNHEY and CDR2 SVGEGT. The CDR3 spans 13 residues. CDR3 amino acids: CASSYLAEETQYF. The CDR3, as DNA: TGTGCCAGCAGTTATCTAGCGGAAGAGACCCAGTACTTC.

This clonotype showed up just a few times. V is TRBV15 and J is TRBJ2-1; 8 bases agree with TRBD2. V was pared by 0 bases and J by 4 bases, with 8 bases of the junction left unmatched. Germline loops: CDR1 LNHNV, CDR2 YYDKDF (reference sequence). The CDR3 spans 17 residues. CDR3 DNA: TGTGCCACCAGCAGAGAAGTTGCGGGAGGACGATACAATGAGCAGTTCTTC. It yields the protein CATSREVAGGRYNEQFF.

This clonotype was found a few times. The rearrangement links TRBV6-2 or TRBV6-3 to TRBJ2-6, with D perhaps matching TRBD1 (6 bases). V was trimmed by 2 bases and J by 1 base, leaving 6 bases between them. The germline V gene has CDR1 MNHEY and CDR2 SVGEGT. The CDR3 covers 15 residues. CDR3 region: CASSYRGSGANVLTF. The CDR3 nucleotides read TGTGCCAGCAGTTACAGGGGGTCTGGGGCCAACGTCCTGACTTTC.

The DNA for the CDR3 is TGTGCCATCAGTGAGGGACAGGGGAGGGATGAGCAGTTCTTC. As protein: CAISEGQGRDEQFF. This chain connects TRBV10-3 to TRBJ2-1; 9 nucleotides line up with TRBD1. This CDR3 has 14 residues. J was trimmed by 8 bases and V by 2 bases; bases with no gene match: 4. CDR1 is ENHRY, CDR2 SYGVKD, per germline.

The V gene is TRBV7-3, the J gene TRBJ2-2; 7 bases line up with TRBD2. Germline V gene lookup returns CDR1 SGHTA and CDR2 FQGTGA. This CDR3 is 18 amino acids long. The junction had 17 bases not matched to a gene; V was cut back by 5 bases and J by 5 bases. The CDR3 protein is CASSPVGRAGMGTGELFF. The CDR3 DNA is TGTGCCAGCAGCCCGGTGGGGAGAGCGGGGATGGGAACCGGGGAGCTGTTTTTT.

DNA of the CDR3: TGTGCCAGCAGTTTATCGCGGGCGGGAGTTTTGTACGAGCAGTACTTC. Protein sequence: CASSLSRAGVLYEQYF. The V and J genes are TRBV27 and TRBJ2-7; 7 bases line up with TRBD2. The CDR3 consists of 16 residues. V was pared by 0 bases and J by 4 bases, with 9 bases of the junction left unmatched. CDR1 is MNHEY and CDR2 is SMNVEV in the germline V gene (reference sequence).

This clonotype was counted only a few times. The J gene is TRBJ2-5, the V gene TRBV24-1, with 8 positions matching TRBD1. The CDR3 runs to 13 residues. The germline V gene has CDR1 KGHDR and CDR2 SFDVKD. J was trimmed by 5 bases and V by 7 bases; bases with no gene match: 5. The DNA of the CDR3 is TGTGCCACCAGAGCAGGGGGCGACGAGACCCAGTACTTC. As protein: CATRAGGDETQYF.

The chain couples TRBV27 to TRBJ2-3; D is unclear. Between the trimmed V and J ends, which lost 4 bases and 2 bases, there was a span of 16 bases. This CDR3 spans 16 amino acids. Looked up from germline, CDR1 is MNHEY and CDR2 is SMNVEV (reference sequence). DNA of the CDR3: TGTGCCAGCAGTTCCGGACCTTTATTACTCACAGATACGCAGTATTTT. It yields the protein CASSSGPLLLTDTQYF.

The chain recombines TRBV6-4 with TRBJ2-1, with 10 bases fitting TRBD2. The germline CDR1 and CDR2 sequences are MRHNA and SNTAGT. V was clipped by 1 base and J by 9 bases; unmatched bases: 6. CDR3 length: 15 residues. Here the CDR3 reads CASSDLASGSGEQFF. Written as DNA, the CDR3 is TGTGCCAGCAGTGACTTGGCTAGCGGGAGTGGTGAGCAGTTCTTC.

This clonotype came up a few times. The CDR3 DNA is TGTGCCAGCAGCACGGACTCGATTACAGGGGCGAGCCCGAGCACTGAAGCTTTCTTT. Protein: CASSTDSITGASPSTEAFF. The chain has TRBV21-1 and TRBJ1-1; the listed D gene, TRBD1, was not tested against the DNA. TRBV21-1 represents a pseudogene. This CDR3 contains 19 residues.

This sequence joins TRBV28 and TRBJ2-6; D might be TRBD1 (5 bases). Germline CDR1 MDHEN, CDR2 SYDVKM. Trimming shortened V by 3 bases and J by 0 bases, and 9 bases separated the two germline ends. This CDR3 is 16 amino acids long. The CDR3 bases are TGTGCCAGCAGTTTGGGGCCAGACTCTGGGGCCAACGTCCTGACTTTC. Residues: CASSLGPDSGANVLTF.

The chain carries TRBV6-1 and TRBJ2-7, with D perhaps matching TRBD2 (5 bases). CDR3 size: 13 residues. Trimming took 4 bases from V and 3 from J, leaving 10 bases between them. Per germline, CDR1 MNHNS and CDR2 SASEGT. The CDR3 DNA follows: TGTGCCAGCAGTGTTGACGGGGTCTACGAGCAGTACTTC. Its protein is CASSVDGVYEQYF.